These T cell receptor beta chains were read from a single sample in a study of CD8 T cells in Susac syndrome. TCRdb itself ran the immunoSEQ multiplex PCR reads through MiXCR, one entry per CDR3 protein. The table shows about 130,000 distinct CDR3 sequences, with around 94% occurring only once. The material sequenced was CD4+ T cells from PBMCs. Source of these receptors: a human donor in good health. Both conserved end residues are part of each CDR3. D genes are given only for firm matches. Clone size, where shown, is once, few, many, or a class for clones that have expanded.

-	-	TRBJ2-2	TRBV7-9	TGTGCCAGCAGCTTAGGAGGGTCCACCGGGGAGCTGTTTTTT	CASSLGGSTGELFF
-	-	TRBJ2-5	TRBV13	TGTGCCAGCACCTTCTTTCGGGGAGAGGAGACCCAGTACTTC	CASTFFRGEETQYF
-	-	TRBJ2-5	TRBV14	TGTGCCAGCAGCCAAGGAAAGCGGGTCCAAGAGACCCAGTACTTC	CASSQGKRVQETQYF
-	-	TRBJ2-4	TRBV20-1	TGCAGTGCTAGCCGGTTTCCGAGGGAGAACATTCAGTACTTC	CSASRFPRENIQYF
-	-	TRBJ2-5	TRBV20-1	TGCAGTGCGCCCCACAGCTTGCAAGAGACCCAGTACTTC	CSAPHSLQETQYF
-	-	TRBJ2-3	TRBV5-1	TGCGCCAGCAGCTTGGCGGCAGATACGCAGTATTTT	CASSLAADTQYF
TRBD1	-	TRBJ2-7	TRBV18	TGTGCCAGCTCACCCGGACAGGGGGCCTCCGTGAACGAGCAGTACTTC	CASSPGQGASVNEQYF
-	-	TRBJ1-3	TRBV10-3	TGTGCCATCAGTGATCAGGAGTCTGGAAACACCATATATTTT	CAISDQESGNTIYF
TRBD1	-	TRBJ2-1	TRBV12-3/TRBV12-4	TGTGCCAGCAGTCCAGACAGGGATTATACGAATGAGCAGTTCTTC	CASSPDRDYTNEQFF
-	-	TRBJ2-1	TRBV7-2	TGTGCCAGCAGCTTGGACAGATACAATGAGCAGTTCTTC	CASSLDRYNEQFF
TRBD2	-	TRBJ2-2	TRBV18	TGTGCCAGCTCACCACAAGCGGGGAGCACCGGGGAGCTGTTTTTT	CASSPQAGSTGELFF
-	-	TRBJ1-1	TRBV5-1	TGCGCCAGCAGCTTAAGTCAGGGAGGGACTGAAGCTTTCTTT	CASSLSQGGTEAFF
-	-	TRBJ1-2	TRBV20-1	TGCAGTGCTAGAGAACGCGGTTCCGGCTACACCTTC	CSARERGSGYTF
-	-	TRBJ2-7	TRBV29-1	TGCAGCGTTGGGGGGGGGCTAGCCTACGAGCAGTACTTC	CSVGGGLAYEQYF
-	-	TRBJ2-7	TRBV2	TGTGCCAGCAGTGTGGACGCCAGAGGGGAGCAGTACTTC	CASSVDARGEQYF
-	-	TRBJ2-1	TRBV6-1	TGTGCCAGCAGTGAAGGAATCGATTACAATGAGCAGTTCTTC	CASSEGIDYNEQFF
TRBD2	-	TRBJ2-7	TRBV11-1	TGTGCCAGCAGCGTAGCGGGCCTAAACGAGCAGTACTTC	CASSVAGLNEQYF
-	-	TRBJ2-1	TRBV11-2	TGTGCCAGCAGCGTCGAGCCCTACAATGAGCAGTTCTTC	CASSVEPYNEQFF
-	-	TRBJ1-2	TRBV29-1	TGCAGCGTTGGGGGAGAGAGGGGCAACTATGGCTACACCTTC	CSVGGERGNYGYTF
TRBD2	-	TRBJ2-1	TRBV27	TGTGCCAGCAGTTCCAGACTAGCGGGAGTTAGTGAGCAGTTCTTC	CASSSRLAGVSEQFF
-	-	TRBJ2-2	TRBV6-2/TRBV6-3	TGTGCCAGCGGAGTAAGCCCGGGACGGCTAAACACCGGGGAGCTGTTTTTT	CASGVSPGRLNTGELFF
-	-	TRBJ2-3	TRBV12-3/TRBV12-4	TGTGCCAGCAGTTTGGGAGCGGCAACTAGCACAGATACGCAGTATTTT	CASSLGAATSTDTQYF
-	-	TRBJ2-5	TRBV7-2	TGTGCCAGCAGCTTAGCCGCCAGAAGCAGCGCGACCCAGTACTTC	CASSLAARSSATQYF
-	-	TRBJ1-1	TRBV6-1	TGTGCCAGCAGTGAAGGAACAGGGTTCTCTGAAGCTTTCTTT	CASSEGTGFSEAFF
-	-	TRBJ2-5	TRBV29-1	TGCAGCGCATTGCAGGGTATGGAGACCCAGTACTTC	CSALQGMETQYF
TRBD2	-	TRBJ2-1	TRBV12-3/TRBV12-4	TGTGCCAGCATTAAGACTAGCGGGTCCCCCGAGCAGTTCTTC	CASIKTSGSPEQFF
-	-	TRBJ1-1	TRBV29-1	TGCAGCGCCGCAGGGTCCACTGAAGCTTTCTTT	CSAAGSTEAFF
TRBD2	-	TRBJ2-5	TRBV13	TGTGCCAGCAGCTCGGGACTAGCGGGATCCCAGTACTTC	CASSSGLAGSQYF
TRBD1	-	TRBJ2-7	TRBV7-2	TGTGCCAGCAGCCGTACCGGGACAGGGGAGTACGAGCAGTACTTC	CASSRTGTGEYEQYF
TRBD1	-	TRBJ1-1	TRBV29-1	TGCAGCGTTGAACGACAGGGAAACACTGAAGCTTTCTTT	CSVERQGNTEAFF
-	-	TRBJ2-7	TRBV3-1	TGTGCCAGCAGCCGTCGCGGGGAGAGCTCCTACGAGCAGTACTTC	CASSRRGESSYEQYF
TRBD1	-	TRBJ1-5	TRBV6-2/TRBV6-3	TGTGCCAGCAGTCCCCTTCGACAGGGGAGAAGTCAGCCCCAGCATTTT	CASSPLRQGRSQPQHF
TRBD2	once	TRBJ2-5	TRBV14	TGTGCCAGCAGCCACCTCCCGGGACTAGCGGGCTCCCAAGAGACCCAGTACTTC	CASSHLPGLAGSQETQYF
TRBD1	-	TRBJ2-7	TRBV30	TGTGCCTGGAGTGTCTGGACAGGGAATTCCGAGCAGTACTTC	CAWSVWTGNSEQYF
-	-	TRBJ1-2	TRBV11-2	TGTGCCAGCAGCTTAGAACCTAGGGCAAACTATGGCTACACCTTC	CASSLEPRANYGYTF
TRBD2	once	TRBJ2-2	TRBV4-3	TGCGCCAGCAAGGGCGGGAGATATACCGGGGAGCTGTTTTTT	CASKGGRYTGELFF
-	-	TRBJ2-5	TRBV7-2	TGTGCCAGCAAGCAGGGAGCGAAAGAGACCCAGTACTTC	CASKQGAKETQYF
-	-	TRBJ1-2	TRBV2	TGTGCCAGCAGTGTAGACAGCGACTATGGCTACACCTTC	CASSVDSDYGYTF
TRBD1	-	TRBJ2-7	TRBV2	TGTGCCAGCAGTGACGACAGGGGGCCGACCTACGAGCAGTACTTC	CASSDDRGPTYEQYF
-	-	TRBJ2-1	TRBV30	TGTGCCTGGAGTGTATGGCGCGGAGGGGGTTACAATGAGCAGTTCTTC	CAWSVWRGGGYNEQFF
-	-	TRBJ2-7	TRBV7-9	TGTGCCAGCAGCCTACGGGACTTCGGCTACGAGCAGTACTTC	CASSLRDFGYEQYF
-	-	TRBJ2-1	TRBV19	TGTGCCAGTGTCGGGCGCTCCTACAATGAGCAGTTCTTC	CASVGRSYNEQFF
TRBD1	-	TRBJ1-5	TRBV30	TGTGCCTGGAGTGTACTGGGGACAGGGACTCAGCCCCAGCATTTT	CAWSVLGTGTQPQHF